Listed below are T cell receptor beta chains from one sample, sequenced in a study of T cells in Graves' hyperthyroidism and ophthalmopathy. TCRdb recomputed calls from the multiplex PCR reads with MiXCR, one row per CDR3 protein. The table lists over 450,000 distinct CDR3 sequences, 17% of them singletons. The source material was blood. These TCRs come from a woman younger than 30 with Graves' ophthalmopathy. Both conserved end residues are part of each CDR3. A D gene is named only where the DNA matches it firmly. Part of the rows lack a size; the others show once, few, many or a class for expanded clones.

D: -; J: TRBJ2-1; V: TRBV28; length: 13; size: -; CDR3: CASGDTGRNEQFF; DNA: TGTGCCAGCGGGGATACAGGGAGGAATGAGCAGTTCTTC
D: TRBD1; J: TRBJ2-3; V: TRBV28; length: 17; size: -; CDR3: CASSLIGWTGTTDTQYF; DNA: TGTGCCAGCAGTTTGATTGGGTGGACAGGGACCACAGATACGCAGTATTTT
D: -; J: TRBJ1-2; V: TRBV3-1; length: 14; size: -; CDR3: CASSQGEGWDGYTF; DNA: TGTGCCAGCAGCCAAGGGGAGGGTTGGGATGGCTACACCTTC
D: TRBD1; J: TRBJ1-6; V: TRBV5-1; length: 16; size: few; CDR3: CASSWAGTGYDSPLHF; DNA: TGCGCCAGCAGCTGGGCCGGGACAGGGTACGATTCACCCCTCCACTTT
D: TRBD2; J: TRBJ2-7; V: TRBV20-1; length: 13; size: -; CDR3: CSFSGINSYEQYF; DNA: TGCAGTTTTAGCGGGATAAACTCCTACGAGCAGTACTTC
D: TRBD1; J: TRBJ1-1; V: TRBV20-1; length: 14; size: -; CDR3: CSAGTGGRNTEAFF; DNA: TGCAGTGCTGGGACAGGGGGCAGGAACACTGAAGCTTTCTTT
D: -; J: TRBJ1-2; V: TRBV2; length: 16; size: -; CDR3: CASSGVGGPTLVGYTF; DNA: TGTGCCAGCAGTGGGGTGGGGGGTCCGACCCTGGTTGGCTACACCTTC
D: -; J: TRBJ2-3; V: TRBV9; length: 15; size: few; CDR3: CASSVQAAATDTQYF; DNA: TGTGCCAGCAGCGTTCAAGCGGCGGCGACAGATACGCAGTATTTT
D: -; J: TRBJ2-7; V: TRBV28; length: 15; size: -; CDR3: CASSPTWQGNYEQYF; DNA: TGTGCCAGCAGCCCTACATGGCAAGGGAATTACGAGCAGTACTTC
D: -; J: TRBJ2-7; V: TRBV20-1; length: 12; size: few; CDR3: CSARESFYEQYF; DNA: TGCAGTGCTAGAGAGTCTTTCTACGAGCAGTACTTC
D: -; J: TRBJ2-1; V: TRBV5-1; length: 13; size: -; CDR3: CASSLGGGAEQFF; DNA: TGCGCCAGCAGCTTGGGAGGGGGAGCTGAGCAGTTCTTC
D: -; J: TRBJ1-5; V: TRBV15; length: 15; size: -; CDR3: CATSRGAGGNQPQHF; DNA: TGTGCCACCAGCAGAGGGGCAGGGGGCAATCAGCCCCAGCATTTT
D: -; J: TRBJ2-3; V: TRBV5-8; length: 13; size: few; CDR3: CASSRDPLDTQYF; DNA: TGTGCCAGCAGCCGAGATCCCTTAGATACGCAGTATTTT
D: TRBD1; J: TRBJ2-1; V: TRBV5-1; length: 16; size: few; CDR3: CASSSAPRKQGNEQFF; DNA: TGCGCCAGCAGCTCCGCCCCGAGGAAACAGGGGAATGAGCAGTTCTTC
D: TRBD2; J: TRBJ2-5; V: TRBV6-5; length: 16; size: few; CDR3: CASSYTPTSRQETQYF; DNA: TGTGCCAGCAGTTACACCCCGACTAGCCGCCAAGAGACCCAGTACTTC
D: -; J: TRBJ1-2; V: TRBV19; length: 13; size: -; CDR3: CASSPTVGSGYTF; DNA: TGTGCCAGTAGCCCGACGGTGGGGAGCGGCTACACCTTC
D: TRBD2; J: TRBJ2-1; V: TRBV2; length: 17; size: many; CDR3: CASSELTTSGAGGEQFF; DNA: TGTGCCAGCAGTGAACTCACGACTAGCGGGGCCGGGGGGGAGCAGTTCTTC
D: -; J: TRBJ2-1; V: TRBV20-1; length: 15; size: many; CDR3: CSARGGVRVGNEQFF; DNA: TGCAGTGCTAGGGGTGGGGTAAGGGTAGGCAATGAGCAGTTCTTC
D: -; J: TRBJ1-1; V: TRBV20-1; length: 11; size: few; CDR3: CSARVLSEAFF; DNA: TGCAGTGCTAGGGTGCTGTCTGAAGCTTTCTTT
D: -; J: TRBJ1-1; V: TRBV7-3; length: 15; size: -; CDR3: CASSLKGGVNTEAFF; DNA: TGTGCCAGCAGCTTAAAGGGGGGGGTTAACACTGAAGCTTTCTTT
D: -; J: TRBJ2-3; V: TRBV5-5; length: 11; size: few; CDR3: CASSNLDTQYF; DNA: TGTGCCAGCAGCAATTTGGATACGCAGTATTTT
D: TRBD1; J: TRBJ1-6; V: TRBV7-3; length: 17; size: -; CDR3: CASRPTGALYYNSPLHF; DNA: TGTGCCAGCAGACCCACAGGGGCGCTCTACTATAATTCACCCCTCCACTTT
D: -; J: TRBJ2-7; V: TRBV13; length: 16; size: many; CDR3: CASSPPRRDGSYEQYF; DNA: TGTGCCAGCAGCCCGCCCCGGCGGGATGGTTCCTACGAGCAGTACTTC
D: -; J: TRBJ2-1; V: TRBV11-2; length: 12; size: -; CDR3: CASSLTRSEQFF; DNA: TGTGCCAGCAGCTTAACCAGAAGCGAGCAGTTCTTC
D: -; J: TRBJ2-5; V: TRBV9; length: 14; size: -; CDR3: CASSVEGVGETQYF; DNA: TGTGCCAGCAGCGTAGAAGGGGTGGGTGAGACCCAGTACTTC
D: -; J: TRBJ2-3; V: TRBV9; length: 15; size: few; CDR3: CASSVSGTPTDTQYF; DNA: TGTGCCAGCAGCGTAAGCGGAACCCCCACAGATACGCAGTATTTT
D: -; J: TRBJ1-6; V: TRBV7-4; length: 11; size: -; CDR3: CASSSPAPLHF; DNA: TGTGCCAGCAGCTCACCCGCACCCCTCCACTTT
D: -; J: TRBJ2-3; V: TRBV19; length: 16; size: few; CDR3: CASSFRGGRATDTQYF; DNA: TGTGCCAGTAGTTTCAGGGGGGGAAGAGCCACAGATACGCAGTATTTT
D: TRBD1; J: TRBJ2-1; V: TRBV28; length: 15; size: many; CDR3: CASSLRGQGNNEQFF; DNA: TGTGCCAGCAGTTTAAGAGGACAGGGAAACAATGAGCAGTTCTTC
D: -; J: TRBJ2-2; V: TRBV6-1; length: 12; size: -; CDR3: CASAGNTGELFF; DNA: TGTGCCAGCGCAGGGAATACCGGGGAGCTGTTTTTT
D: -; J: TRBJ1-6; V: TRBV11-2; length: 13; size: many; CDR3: CASSFGPYSPLHF; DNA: TGTGCCAGCAGCTTCGGACCGTATTCACCCCTCCACTTT
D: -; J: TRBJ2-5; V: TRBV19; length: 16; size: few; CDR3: CASSIGVAFPQETQYF; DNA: TGTGCCAGTAGTATAGGGGTAGCCTTCCCACAAGAGACCCAGTACTTC
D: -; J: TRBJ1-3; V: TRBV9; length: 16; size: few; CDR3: CASSPFGQTSGNTIYF; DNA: TGTGCCAGCAGCCCTTTTGGACAGACCTCTGGAAACACCATATATTTT
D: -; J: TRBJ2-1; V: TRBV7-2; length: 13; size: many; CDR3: CASSSAPEFEQFF; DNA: TGTGCCAGCAGCTCGGCCCCTGAATTTGAGCAGTTCTTC
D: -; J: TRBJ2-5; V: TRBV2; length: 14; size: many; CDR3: CASSTGWLLQTQYF; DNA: TGTGCCAGCAGTACGGGATGGCTTCTGCAGACCCAGTACTTC
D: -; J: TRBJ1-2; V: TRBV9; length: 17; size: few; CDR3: CASSVDDHGGARNGYTF; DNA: TGTGCCAGCAGCGTAGATGATCACGGAGGGGCAAGGAATGGCTACACCTTC
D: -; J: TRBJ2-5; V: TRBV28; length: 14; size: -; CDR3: CASRAEYRQETQYF; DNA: TGTGCCAGCAGAGCGGAGTATCGCCAAGAGACCCAGTACTTC
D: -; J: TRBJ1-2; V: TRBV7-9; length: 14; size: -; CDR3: CASSHSTNNYGYTF; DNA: TGTGCCAGCAGCCACAGCACAAATAACTATGGCTACACCTTC
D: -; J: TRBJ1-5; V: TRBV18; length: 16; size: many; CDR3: CASSLTTGWSNQPQHF; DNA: TGTGCCAGCTCACTCACGACAGGTTGGAGCAATCAGCCCCAGCATTTT